The 10 T cell receptor beta chains given below trace back to one sample, sequenced in a study of control samples from healthy donors and cancer patients. Clones were read by immunoSEQ multiplex PCR, and TCRdb kept only the in-frame ones, dropping some. The table includes over 150,000 clones, 94% detected once. Input material: PBMCs. These TCRs come from a man in his 60s with colorectal cancer.

J is TRBJ2-3 and V is TRBV4-1; D is unresolved. This CDR3 contains 14 residues. V was clipped by 1 base and J by 2 bases, with 7 bases between them. CDR1 and CDR2 (germline): MGHRA, YSYEKL. The CDR3 sequence: CASSQVDFTDTQYF. In DNA, the CDR3 is TGCGCCAGCAGCCAAGTTGACTTCACAGATACGCAGTATTTT.

This chain links TRBV4-1 with TRBJ1-1; 8 bases agree with TRBD1. The CDR3 length is 15 residues. The germline gives CDR1 MGHRA, CDR2 YSYEKL. Trimming at V came to 0 bases and at J to 5 bases, leaving 5 bases not matched to a gene. The CDR3 region is CASSQDQGAPTEAFF. In nucleotides, the CDR3 is TGCGCCAGCAGCCAAGATCAGGGGGCCCCAACTGAAGCTTTCTTT.

CDR3 nucleotide sequence: TGTGCCAGCAGCGTAGAAGGGGCCAGGGGCTACACCTTC. It specifies CASSVEGARGYTF. This chain joins TRBV9 and TRBJ1-2; a possible D gene is TRBD1 (5 bases). Germline V lookup: CDR1 SGDLS, CDR2 YYNGEE. V was trimmed by 0 bases and J by 8 bases, leaving 11 bases between them. The length of the CDR3 is 13 residues.

In its sample, this clone was seen once. This CDR3 reads CASSLGLAGGLGNEQFF. CDR3 bases: TGTGCCAGCAGCTTAGGACTAGCGGGGGGGCTAGGTAATGAGCAGTTCTTC. The chain couples TRBV7-2 to TRBJ2-1, with 14 nucleotides matching TRBD2. This CDR3 is built from 17 residues. Germline assignment: CDR1 SGHTA and CDR2 FQGNSA. With V trimmed by 1 base and J by 7 bases, 6 bases remained unmatched.

V and J are TRBV19 and TRBJ1-3, with D perhaps matching TRBD1 (5 bases). Trimming left V 5 bases short and J 4 bases short, with 12 bases between. Germline CDR1 is LNHDA and CDR2 is SQIVND (reference sequence). The CDR3 sequence is 14 residues long. CDR3 sequence reads: CASSLRVSGNTIYF. The CDR3 nucleotides read TGTGCCAGTAGTCTCAGGGTTTCAGGAAACACCATATATTTT.

V and J are TRBV6-5 and TRBJ1-1; D not resolved. This CDR3 is 11 amino acids long. Per germline, CDR1 MNHEY and CDR2 SVGAGI. The V end was cut by 2 bases, the J end by 6 bases, with 4 bases between. This CDR3 is CASSYAAEAFF. DNA of the CDR3: TGTGCCAGCAGTTACGCAGCTGAAGCTTTCTTT.

This clone was counted only a few times. The V and J genes are TRBV4-1 and TRBJ1-5; D gene ambiguous. Between the trimmed V and J ends, which lost 0 bases and 0 bases, there was a span of 12 bases. Per the germline V gene, CDR1 is MGHRA and CDR2 is YSYEKL. This CDR3 comprises 17 residues. The CDR3 region is CASSQDPSVYSNQPQHF. The CDR3 nucleotides are TGCGCCAGCAGCCAAGACCCCTCGGTCTATAGCAATCAGCCCCAGCATTTT.

The V and J genes are TRBV9 and TRBJ1-3; 7 bases fit TRBD1. CDR3 length: 17 amino acids. V shed 3 bases, J shed 3 bases, and the junction held 12 bases outside the gene matches. Germline CDR1 reads SGDLS; CDR2 reads YYNGEE. CDR3 sequence reads: CASSARHDRAGGNTIYF. CDR3 coding DNA: TGTGCCAGCAGCGCCCGTCACGACAGGGCGGGTGGAAACACCATATATTTT.

This clone was counted a few times. This chain links TRBV6-5 with TRBJ1-1, with D unclear. The V gene lost 6 bases and the J gene lost 0 bases, with 8 bases spanning the gap. The germline CDR1 and CDR2 sequences are MNHEY and SVGAGI. The CDR3 totals 13 residues. Here the CDR3 DNA reads TGTGCCAGCAGACATGACTTGAACACTGAAGCTTTCTTT. Translated: CASRHDLNTEAFF.

A few counts support this clone. V and J are TRBV6-2 or TRBV6-3 and TRBJ1-5; no definite D call. V was clipped by 0 bases and J by 3 bases, with 12 bases between them. This CDR3 is built from 16 residues. The V gene's germline CDR1 is MNHEY and CDR2 SVGEGT. CDR3: CASSYSIPADNQPQHF. The CDR3 coding sequence is TGTGCCAGCAGTTACTCGATACCGGCAGACAATCAGCCCCAGCATTTT.